One sample yielded the 28 T cell receptor beta chains listed below, sequenced in a study of graft-versus-host responses after intestinal transplantation. The protocol was immunoSEQ multiplex PCR, while the TCRdb copy is restricted to in-frame clones and leaves out a portion. The data hold some 17,000 clones, with about 80% observed a single time. Graft-derived tissue was subjected to processing to liberate intraepithelial and lamina propria lymphocytes. The sample here was ileum tissue, taken 17 days after transplant. Receptor source: a human patient who received an intestinal transplant, so some T cells may come from the graft donor.

This chain connects TRBV5-4 to TRBJ2-2; D gene ambiguous. Germline V gives CDR1 SGHNT, CDR2 YYREEE (reference sequence). The CDR3 is made up of 12 amino acids. V dropped 2 bases and J dropped 6 bases, with 5 bases sitting between them. The CDR3 spells CASSFDAGELFF. The CDR3 DNA is TGTGCCAGCAGCTTCGACGCCGGGGAGCTGTTTTTT.

This clone was seen once. This sequence joins TRBV29-1 and TRBJ1-2, with D unresolved. The CDR3 consists of 13 residues. CDR1 is SQVTM and CDR2 is ANQGSEA in the germline V gene. Between the trimmed V and J ends, which lost 6 bases and 2 bases, there was a span of 13 bases. CDR3 DNA sequence: TGCAGCGTCAAATCCCAGGAGAACTATGGCTACACCTTC. Translated: CSVKSQENYGYTF.

V is TRBV28 and J is TRBJ2-1; 8 nucleotides line up with TRBD2. V lost 0 bases to trimming and J lost 3 bases; unmatched junction nucleotides: 4. This CDR3 comprises 16 residues. Germline CDR1 reads MDHEN; CDR2 reads SYDVKM. The DNA for the CDR3 is TGTGCCAGCAGTTTATGGAGCGGGAGCATCTACAATGAGCAGTTCTTC. Encoded protein: CASSLWSGSIYNEQFF.

The chain is built from TRBV4-2 and TRBJ1-2, with 7 bases matching TRBD1. Trimming took 0 bases from V and 0 from J; bases not matched to a gene: 1. Per germline, CDR1 LGHNA and CDR2 YNFKEQ. The CDR3 has 15 residues. The CDR3 spells CASSQEQGANYGYTF. CDR3 bases: TGTGCCAGCAGCCAAGAGCAGGGGGCTAACTATGGCTACACCTTC.

J is TRBJ2-3 and V is TRBV6-5; D is perhaps TRBD1 or TRBD2 (5 bases each). Trimming pared 7 bases from V and 0 bases from J, leaving 14 bases between. The germline V gene encodes CDR1 MNHEY and CDR2 SVGAGI. CDR3 length: 15 residues. Here the CDR3 reads CASTQGTDSTDTQYF. CDR3 DNA: TGTGCCAGCACCCAAGGGACGGACAGCACAGATACGCAGTATTTT.

V is TRBV29-1 and J is TRBJ2-5, with 13 bases aligning to TRBD2. CDR1 is SQVTM and CDR2 is ANQGSEA in the germline V gene. The CDR3 contains 17 residues. J lost 4 bases, V lost 4 bases, and 12 bases had no gene match. The CDR3 region has the DNA TGCAGCGTTGTCCCGGGACTAGCGGGATTCGGTCGAGAGACCCAGTACTTC. Amino acids: CSVVPGLAGFGRETQYF.

The V call is TRBV7-9, the J call TRBJ2-7; D perhaps matches TRBD1 (6 bases). Trimming cost V 5 bases and J 0 bases, with 11 bases left between them. The CDR3 has 14 residues. Germline V CDR1 and CDR2: SEHNR, FQNEAQ (reference sequence). The CDR3, as DNA: TGTGCCAGCAGCCCCGGGACAAGCTCCTACGAGCAGTACTTC. It yields the protein CASSPGTSSYEQYF.

The chain employs TRBV6-5 and TRBJ1-1; possible D gene TRBD1, 5 bases. Between the trimmed V and J ends, which lost 2 bases and 3 bases, there was a span of 7 bases. The CDR3 covers 13 residues. Germline CDR1 MNHEY, CDR2 SVGAGI. The DNA for the CDR3 is TGTGCCAGCAGTTACCGGGACGACACTGAAGCTTTCTTT. This sequence encodes CASSYRDDTEAFF.

This clone was recorded a few times. The V and J genes are TRBV6-5 and TRBJ1-2; D is unclear. The CDR3 is made up of 13 amino acids. V was clipped by 6 bases and J by 4 bases, with 12 bases between them. Germline V lookup: CDR1 MNHEY, CDR2 SVGAGI. CDR3: CASRSTELYGYTF. The CDR3 coding sequence is TGTGCCAGCAGGTCAACAGAGCTCTATGGCTACACCTTC.

This chain links TRBV7-2 with TRBJ2-2, with 8 bases that match TRBD1. With 2 bases clipped from V and 5 bases from J, the junction kept 10 bases outside the gene matches. Germline V gene lookup returns CDR1 SGHTA and CDR2 FQGNSA. CDR3 size: 17 residues. The CDR3 DNA reads TGTGCCAGCAGCTTATCGTGGCGGACAGGGAGGACCGGGGAGCTGTTTTTT. Translating gives CASSLSWRTGRTGELFF.

This clone came up a few times. The CDR3 region is CASSPGGQNIQYF. The CDR3 nucleotides are TGTGCCAGTAGTCCCGGGGGGCAAAACATTCAGTACTTC. This sequence joins TRBV19 and TRBJ2-4; D may be TRBD2 (7 bases). Germline assignment: CDR1 LNHDA and CDR2 SQIVND (reference sequence). Deletions cut 5 bases from V and 5 bases from J, with 10 bases between. There are 13 residues in the CDR3.

The rearrangement uses TRBV5-1 and TRBJ2-1, with 9 positions matching TRBD2. This CDR3 has 15 amino acids. Per germline, CDR1 SGHRS and CDR2 YFSETQ. V was clipped by 2 bases and J by 4 bases; unmatched bases: 4. The CDR3 DNA reads TGCGCCAGCAGCTTCACAGCGGGGGGTTACAATGAGCAGTTCTTC. It specifies CASSFTAGGYNEQFF.

This chain links TRBV6-5 with TRBJ1-2, with a possible D match to TRBD1 (5 bases). CDR1 is MNHEY and CDR2 is SVGAGI in the germline V gene. Trimming stripped 2 bases from V and 6 bases from J, with 16 bases between. The CDR3 loop spans 15 amino acids. The CDR3 protein is CASSYGAGQRDGYTF. CDR3 nucleotide sequence: TGTGCCAGCAGTTACGGCGCAGGGCAGAGAGATGGCTACACCTTC.

This clone has only a few counts. The chain is built from TRBV27 and TRBJ1-2; D uncertain. V lost 7 bases and J 0 bases, leaving 12 bases between the germline ends. The length of the CDR3 is 14 residues. Germline V gene lookup returns CDR1 MNHEY and CDR2 SMNVEV (reference sequence). This chain's CDR3 is CASKTQASNYGYTF. The CDR3 DNA reads TGTGCCAGCAAAACCCAGGCATCTAACTATGGCTACACCTTC.

The V gene is TRBV27, the J gene TRBJ1-2, with 9 bases lining up with TRBD1. The CDR3 is 13 amino acids. In germline, CDR1 is MNHEY, CDR2 SMNVEV (reference sequence). Trimming took 3 bases from V and 4 from J; bases not matched to a gene: 0. The CDR3 DNA reads TGTGCCAGCAGTTTGACAGGGGGCTATGGCTACACCTTC. It yields the protein CASSLTGGYGYTF.

The chain links TRBV6-5 to TRBJ2-7; 8 nucleotides agree with TRBD1. The V segment lost 5 bases and the J segment 1 base; nucleotides outside the gene matches: 7. CDR1 MNHEY and CDR2 SVGAGI come from the germline V gene. The CDR3 has 15 residues. Here the CDR3 reads CASSPDREGSYEQYF. In DNA form, the CDR3 reads TGTGCCAGCAGTCCGGACAGGGAAGGTTCCTACGAGCAGTACTTC.

This rearrangement joins TRBV29-1 to TRBJ2-5; 10 nucleotides match TRBD1. Trimming at V came to 5 bases and at J to 5 bases, leaving 14 bases not matched to a gene. The CDR3 is made up of 16 amino acids. Germline V gene lookup returns CDR1 SQVTM and CDR2 ANQGSEA. This chain's CDR3 is CSVLKQTGTGVETQYF. DNA of the CDR3: TGCAGCGTTCTAAAACAAACCGGGACAGGGGTCGAGACCCAGTACTTC.

J is TRBJ2-3 and V is TRBV21-1; TRBD2, as called in the table, went unchecked against the DNA. TRBV21-1 is shown as a pseudogene. The CDR3 is 18 amino acids. This chain's CDR3 is CASSKGVVARGWADTQYF. CDR3 bases: TGTGCCAGCAGCAAAGGGGTGGTAGCGCGGGGTTGGGCAGATACGCAGTATTTT.

V usage is TRBV11-2 and J usage is TRBJ2-1; 7 bases align to TRBD1. Germline V CDR1 and CDR2: SGHAT, FQNNGV. The V gene end was trimmed by 5 bases and the J gene end by 5 bases; junction bases not matched to a gene: 9. The CDR3 is made up of 15 amino acids. CDR3 nucleotides: TGTGCCAGCAGCCGCCAGGACAGGCGACACAATGAGCAGTTCTTC. Its translation: CASSRQDRRHNEQFF.

The chain joins TRBV2 to TRBJ2-3; 8 bases fit TRBD1. This CDR3 is 14 amino acids long. Trimming cost V 2 bases and J 4 bases; bases outside gene matches: 2. CDR1 and CDR2 from the germline V gene are SNHLY and FYNNEI. CDR3 sequence reads: CASSEQGAADTQYF. The CDR3 bases are TGTGCCAGCAGTGAACAGGGGGCTGCAGATACGCAGTATTTT.

V is TRBV7-2 and J is TRBJ2-7; D possibly corresponds to TRBD1 (6 bases). The germline CDR1 and CDR2 sequences are SGHTA and FQGNSA. V was clipped by 4 bases and J by 2 bases, with 18 bases between them. The CDR3 is made up of 16 amino acids. CDR3 nucleotides: TGTGCCAGCAGCTCGGAACGAGACAGGCCACCCTACGAGCAGTACTTC. The encoded protein is CASSSERDRPPYEQYF.

V gene TRBV27 combines with J gene TRBJ2-7; the D is unclear. The CDR3 is 13 amino acids. Germline CDR1 reads MNHEY; CDR2 reads SMNVEV (reference sequence). Trimming took off 6 bases at V and 0 bases at J, with 9 bases between the two ends. This CDR3 reads CASRGSGSYEQYF. The CDR3 coding sequence is TGTGCCAGCAGGGGGTCGGGCTCCTACGAGCAGTACTTC.

This rearrangement joins TRBV6-1 to TRBJ1-2; tentative D call: TRBD1 (6 bases). V lost 8 bases, J lost 4 bases, and 20 bases lay in between. Germline V gene lookup returns CDR1 MNHNS and CDR2 SASEGT. The CDR3 has 15 amino acids. The CDR3 coding sequence is TGTGCCAGCGGGGTCAAGGGGGGGACTCGCTATGGCTACACCTTC. Its protein is CASGVKGGTRYGYTF.

The chain is built from TRBV7-8 and TRBJ2-7; the D gene is possibly TRBD1 (6 bases). This CDR3 has 12 residues. Trimming took 5 bases from V and 7 from J, leaving 12 bases between them. The germline V gene has CDR1 SGHVS and CDR2 FQNEAQ. The CDR3 DNA sequence: TGTGCCAGCAGCCAACAGGGTCAAGAGCAGTACTTC. Amino acid sequence: CASSQQGQEQYF.

J is TRBJ2-5 and V is TRBV19, with 7 bases lining up with TRBD1. The CDR3 loop spans 13 amino acids. V was clipped by 6 bases and J by 5 bases; unmatched bases: 6. Germline CDR1 is LNHDA and CDR2 is SQIVND (reference sequence). CDR3 protein: CASSPGQLETQYF. The CDR3 DNA sequence: TGTGCCAGTAGCCCGGGACAGCTCGAGACCCAGTACTTC.

V usage is TRBV5-8 and J usage is TRBJ2-1; 7 positions agree with TRBD1. This CDR3 region has 16 residues. With 4 bases clipped from V and 0 bases from J, the junction kept 7 bases outside the gene matches. The germline CDR1 and CDR2 sequences are SGHTS and YDEGEE. The CDR3 protein is CASSDGTVSSYNEQFF. CDR3 DNA sequence: TGTGCCAGCAGCGACGGGACAGTGAGCTCCTACAATGAGCAGTTCTTC.

This clone was observed a handful of times. V is TRBV28 and J is TRBJ2-7; TRBD1 aligns across 12 bases. The CDR3 extends over 14 amino acids. The germline gives CDR1 MDHEN, CDR2 SYDVKM. The ends lost 5 bases at V and 7 bases at J; junction bases unmatched: 6. CDR3 in amino acids: CASSTGQGAMEQYF. Here the CDR3 DNA reads TGTGCCAGCAGTACGGGACAGGGGGCTATGGAGCAGTACTTC.

CDR3 in amino acids: CASSEIQAGGAKNIQYF. The CDR3 DNA is TGTGCCAGCAGTGAAATTCAGGCGGGAGGGGCCAAAAACATTCAGTACTTC. The chain couples TRBV2 to TRBJ2-4; 9 bases are shared with TRBD2. Germline CDR1 reads SNHLY; CDR2 reads FYNNEI. The V and J ends lost 2 bases and 1 base, in that order; junction bases with no gene match: 6. The CDR3 length is 17 residues. Using reference TRBV2 and TRBJ2-4 for the parts outside the CDR3, the full variable domain is EPEVTQTPSHQVTQMGQEVILRCVPISNHLYFYWYRQILGQKVEFLVSFYNNEISEKSEIFDDQFSVERPDGSNFTLKIRSTKLEDSAMYFCASSEIQAGGAKNIQYFGAGTRLSVL.